The present TCR beta chain was sequenced within a study of identical twins. General observations from the study: Low generation-probability sequences were in excess among twin-shared out-of-frame alpha sequences.

As for this clonotype: No antigen is known for it.

TCRdb analysed the 5' RACE reads with MiXCR anew, one entry per CDR3 protein. This sample has about 890,000 distinct CDR3 sequences, with around 12% found just once. These same records also appear under a second study, on yellow fever vaccine responses in identical twins. That study reports: The authors reported partly convergent, partly personalized vaccine responses in identical twins.

The sequenced sample consisted of PBMCs. The receptor comes from a woman aged 18-29 years in good health.

This CDR3 is CSVSRTDGTDTQYF. CDR3 sequence (DNA): TGCAGCGTATCCCGGACAGATGGCACAGATACGCAGTATTTT. The chain carries TRBV29-1 and TRBJ2-3; weak D call: TRBD1 (6 bases). Germline assignment: CDR1 SQVTM and CDR2 ANQGSEA. V lost 6 bases to trimming and J lost 1 base, with 14 bases between them. CDR3 length equals 14 residues.